Reported below is one TCR beta chain. This record comes from a study of T cell changes during pregnancy in multiple sclerosis. The CDR3 totals 14 residues. The V end was cut by 0 bases, the J end by 8 bases, with 14 bases between. Per the germline V gene, CDR1 is SGHRS and CDR2 is YFSETQ. Clones were sequenced by immunoSEQ multiplex PCR, and TCRdb holds only the in-frame ones, with some missing. The sample has about 22,000 clones, approximately 90% seen once. This clonotype originated in a female donor with multiple sclerosis, enrolled in a pregnancy study. This material consisted of CD4+ T cells from peripheral blood mononuclear cells, taken in the third trimester of pregnancy. The rearrangement uses TRBV5-1 and TRBJ1-2, with D unresolved. The CDR3 sequence: CASSLDGRVWGYTF. CDR3 DNA: TGCGCCAGCAGCTTGGATGGGCGCGTCTGGGGCTACACCTTC.